This T cell receptor beta chain was captured in a study of shared T cell receptors in the human thymus. Generated by immunoSEQ multiplex PCR, the TCRdb table keeps only in-frame clones and is missing some. The table includes about 540,000 clones, approximately 80% detected once. The CDR3 covers 14 residues. Germline V gene data show CDR1 as GTSNPN and CDR2 as SVGIG (reference sequence). The V gene lost 0 bases and the J gene lost 3 bases, with 8 bases spanning the gap. These data also formed part of another study, on human thymus T cells. That source reports: Corrective heart surgery yielded the resections from which the thymus tissue came. Both thymic and peripheral blood repertoires showed apparently biased V and J usage. Highly overlapping thymic repertoires among unrelated individuals were reported in related research.

Source material: thymocytes. This receptor was obtained from a boy in the first two years of life with a congenital heart defect. The rearrangement joins TRBV30 to TRBJ1-4; D unresolved. This chain's CDR3 is CAWSVEGSNEKLFF. CDR3 coding DNA: TGTGCCTGGAGTGTGGAGGGCTCTAATGAAAAACTGTTTTTT.